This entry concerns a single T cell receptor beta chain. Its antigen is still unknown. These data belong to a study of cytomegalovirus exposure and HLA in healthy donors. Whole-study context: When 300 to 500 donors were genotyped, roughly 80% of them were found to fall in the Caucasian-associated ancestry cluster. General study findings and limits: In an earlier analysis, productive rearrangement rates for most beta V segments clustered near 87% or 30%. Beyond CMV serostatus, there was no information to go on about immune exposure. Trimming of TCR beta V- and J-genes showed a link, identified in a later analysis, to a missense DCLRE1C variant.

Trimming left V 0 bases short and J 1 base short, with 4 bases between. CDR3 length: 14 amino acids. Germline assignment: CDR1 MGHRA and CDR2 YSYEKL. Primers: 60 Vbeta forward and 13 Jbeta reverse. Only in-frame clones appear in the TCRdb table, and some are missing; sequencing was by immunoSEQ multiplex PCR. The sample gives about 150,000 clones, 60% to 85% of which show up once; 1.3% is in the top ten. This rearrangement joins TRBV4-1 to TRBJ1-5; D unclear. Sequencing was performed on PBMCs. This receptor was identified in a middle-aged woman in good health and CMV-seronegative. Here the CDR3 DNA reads TGCGCCAGCAGCCAAGATTCGAGCAATCAGCCCCAGCATTTT. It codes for CASSQDSSNQPQHF.